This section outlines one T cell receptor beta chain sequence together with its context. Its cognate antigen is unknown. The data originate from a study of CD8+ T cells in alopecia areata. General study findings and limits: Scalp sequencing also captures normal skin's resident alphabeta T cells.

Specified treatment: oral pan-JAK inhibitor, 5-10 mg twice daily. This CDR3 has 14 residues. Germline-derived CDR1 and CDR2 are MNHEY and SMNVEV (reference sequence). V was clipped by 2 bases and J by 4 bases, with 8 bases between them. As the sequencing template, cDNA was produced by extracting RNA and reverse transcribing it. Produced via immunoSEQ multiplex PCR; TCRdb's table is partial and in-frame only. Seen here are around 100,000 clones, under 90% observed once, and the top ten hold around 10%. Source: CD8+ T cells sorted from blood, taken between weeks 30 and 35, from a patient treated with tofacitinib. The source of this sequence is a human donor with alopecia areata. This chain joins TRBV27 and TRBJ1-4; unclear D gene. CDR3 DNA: TGTGCCAGCAGTTTAAGGGTCTATAATGAAAAACTGTTTTTT. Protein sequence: CASSLRVYNEKLFF.